The text below deals with one T cell receptor beta chain. Its target is not known. TCRdb processed the 5' RACE reads anew with MiXCR; each CDR3 protein has one entry. The table includes some 1,600,000 distinct CDR3 sequences, about 30% detected once. The data derive from a study of identical twins. General study findings and limits: Reduced insertions were recorded for abundant cord blood beta clonotypes, with no such pattern in memory repertoires. Zero-insertion analyses could be partly confounded by invariant MAIT and iNKT cells. The study drew conclusions from cross-sectional statistical analysis, not from following the same donors. Model-predicted out-of-frame TCR alpha sharing fell below observed values in monozygotic twins.

This CDR3 is 12 amino acids long. The V end was cut by 7 bases, the J end by 8 bases, with 14 bases between. Germline CDR1 reads LGHNT; CDR2 reads FRNRAP. The clonotype was recovered from a newborn girl in good health. The specimen was cord blood. The chain uses TRBV12-5 and TRBJ1-2; maybe TRBD1 (5 bases). The CDR3 sequence: CASAWGTVGYTF. The CDR3 DNA reads as TGTGCTAGTGCCTGGGGGACTGTAGGCTACACCTTC.